The clone carrying this TCR beta chain was detected once. The data belong to a study of cytomegalovirus exposure and HLA in healthy donors. The primer mix had 60 Vbeta and 13 Jbeta primers. Here immunoSEQ multiplex PCR was the method, and the copy in TCRdb shows in-frame clones only, minus some. The table has approximately 140,000 clones, roughly 83% seen once. This CDR3 has 14 amino acids. The J segment lost 4 bases and the V segment lost 3 bases, leaving 3 bases of the junction unmatched. Germline V gene lookup returns CDR1 LNHNV and CDR2 YYDKDF (reference sequence). No CMV serostatus was recorded for this donor.

V is TRBV15 and J is TRBJ2-3, with 8 nucleotides matching TRBD2. This clonotype was sampled from a human donor in good health. Input material: PBMCs. The CDR3 bases are TGTGCCACCAGCAGGGGACTAGGGCCAGATACGCAGTATTTT. Its translation: CATSRGLGPDTQYF.